These T cell receptor beta chains were read from a single sample in a study of chemoradiotherapy in HPV16-positive cancers. Sequencing was performed with immunoSEQ multiplex PCR; in TCRdb, only in-frame clones are kept and a portion is missing. The sample consists of approximately 13,000 clones, 76% of them appearing once. Sample collection occurred from a patient who underwent chemoradiotherapy. Receptor source: a human donor with HPV-associated anogenital cancer. CDR3s include the opening cysteine and the closing phenylalanine or tryptophan. D genes are given only for firm matches. Expanded clones get a size class; other rows say once, few or many, or leave the size out.

TRBV19,15,TRBD1,TRBJ1-6,-,CASTHRDRSNSPLHF,TGTGCCAGTACCCATAGGGACAGGAGCAATTCACCCCTCCACTTT
TRBV18,16,-,TRBJ1-3,-,CASSPRSESRGNTIYF,TGTGCCAGCTCACCACGGTCTGAATCGCGGGGAAACACCATATATTTT
TRBV6-1,10,-,TRBJ2-7,-,CAGGGYEQYF,TGTGCCGGGGGCGGTTACGAGCAGTACTTC
TRBV28,12,-,TRBJ1-5,-,CASLNSNQPQHF,TGTGCCAGCTTGAATAGCAATCAGCCCCAGCATTTT
TRBV27,14,-,TRBJ2-5,-,CASSWGARGETQYF,TGTGCCAGCAGTTGGGGGGCTCGAGGAGAGACCCAGTACTTC
TRBV2,12,-,TRBJ1-1,-,CASRDGLTEAFF,TGTGCCAGCAGGGACGGATTAACTGAAGCTTTCTTT
TRBV28,13,-,TRBJ1-1,few,CATREEGWTEAFF,TGTGCCACCCGGGAGGAGGGATGGACTGAAGCTTTCTTT
TRBV5-6,13,-,TRBJ1-2,medium-sized,CASSLARTSGYTF,TGTGCCAGCAGCTTGGCACGGACGTCTGGCTACACCTTC
TRBV7-6,14,-,TRBJ1-1,-,CASSLGTLNTEAFF,TGTGCCAGCAGCTTAGGGACACTGAACACTGAAGCTTTCTTT
TRBV5-6,14,TRBD2,TRBJ2-7,once,CASRAGGYSYEQYF,TGTGCCAGCAGGGCGGGGGGTTACTCCTACGAGCAGTACTTC
TRBV9,15,-,TRBJ1-3,once,CASSVAPLSGNTIYF,TGTGCCAGCAGCGTAGCTCCCCTCTCTGGAAACACCATATATTTT
TRBV9,16,TRBD2,TRBJ2-7,-,CASSVEVGGSSYEQYF,TGTGCCAGCAGCGTAGAGGTGGGCGGGAGCTCCTACGAGCAGTACTTC
TRBV6-1,12,-,TRBJ2-7,once,CASRELTYEQYF,TGTGCCAGCAGGGAGTTGACCTACGAGCAGTACTTC
TRBV19,15,TRBD2,TRBJ2-2,-,CASSIGLANTGELFF,TGTGCCAGTAGCATCGGACTAGCTAACACCGGGGAGCTGTTTTTT
TRBV29-1,13,-,TRBJ1-5,-,CSVGWGPNQPQHF,TGCAGCGTTGGATGGGGTCCAAATCAGCCCCAGCATTTT
TRBV27,14,-,TRBJ1-2,once,CASSFLQGFDGYTF,TGTGCCAGCAGTTTTCTTCAGGGGTTCGATGGCTACACCTTC
TRBV19,13,-,TRBJ1-5,-,CASSMNPDRPQHF,TGTGCCAGTAGTATGAACCCGGATCGGCCCCAGCATTTT
TRBV28,14,TRBD1,TRBJ1-1,-,CASSLGQVNTEAFF,TGTGCCAGCAGTTTAGGACAGGTGAACACTGAAGCTTTCTTT
TRBV19,16,TRBD2,TRBJ2-2,-,CASRVMGGVGNGELFF,TGTGCCAGTAGAGTTATGGGAGGGGTTGGTAACGGGGAGCTGTTTTTT
TRBV7-9,12,-,TRBJ1-5,-,CASSQDNQPQHF,TGTGCCAGCAGCCAAGACAATCAGCCCCAGCATTTT
TRBV5-6,14,-,TRBJ1-3,few,CASSSWGLGNTIYF,TGTGCCAGCAGTTCGTGGGGGCTAGGAAACACCATATATTTT
TRBV10-1,14,-,TRBJ1-5,few,CASSESGELQPQHF,TGCGCCAGCAGTGAGTCCGGAGAACTACAGCCCCAGCATTTT
TRBV19,12,-,TRBJ2-1,few,CASSWGANEQFF,TGTGCCAGTAGCTGGGGGGCCAATGAGCAGTTCTTC
TRBV27,14,-,TRBJ1-1,once,CASRVQGSNTEAFF,TGTGCCAGCAGGGTGCAGGGGTCCAACACTGAAGCTTTCTTT
TRBV27,15,TRBD2,TRBJ2-3,-,CASSFGTSGGDTQYF,TGTGCCAGCAGTTTCGGGACTAGCGGGGGAGATACGCAGTATTTT
TRBV9,14,TRBD2,TRBJ2-5,-,CASSATGGGETQYF,TGTGCCAGCAGTGCGACGGGAGGTGGGGAGACCCAGTACTTC
TRBV9,15,-,TRBJ1-4,-,CASSPSGGSNEKLFF,TGTGCCAGCAGCCCCTCGGGGGGGAGTAATGAAAAACTGTTTTTT
TRBV2,11,-,TRBJ2-7,-,CASVRSYEQYF,TGTGCCAGCGTCCGCTCCTACGAGCAGTACTTC
TRBV6-5,15,-,TRBJ2-7,-,CASSYSAGDPRGQYF,TGTGCCAGCAGTTACTCTGCAGGGGACCCTCGGGGGCAGTACTTC
TRBV10-3,13,-,TRBJ2-7,-,CAIRPPGPYEQYF,TGTGCCATCAGACCCCCGGGACCCTACGAGCAGTACTTC
TRBV6-1,14,-,TRBJ1-1,-,CASRLRGGNTEAFF,TGTGCCAGCCGCCTCCGGGGGGGGAACACTGAAGCTTTCTTT
TRBV6-5,12,-,TRBJ1-6,-,CASSYGGSPLHF,TGTGCCAGCAGTTATGGTGGATCACCCCTCCACTTT
TRBV28,16,TRBD2,TRBJ2-5,-,CASSSGLAGGQETQYF,TGTGCCAGCAGCTCCGGACTAGCGGGGGGCCAAGAGACCCAGTACTTC
TRBV10-1,13,-,TRBJ2-1,-,CASKVGDNNEQFF,TGCGCCAGCAAGGTGGGGGATAACAATGAGCAGTTCTTC
TRBV5-6,15,-,TRBJ2-7,-,CASSRQRIQNYEQYF,TGTGCCAGCAGCCGGCAGCGGATCCAAAACTACGAGCAGTACTTC
TRBV6-5,13,TRBD2,TRBJ2-5,-,CASSLWGGETQYF,TGTGCCAGCAGCCTTTGGGGGGGAGAGACCCAGTACTTC
TRBV30,15,TRBD1,TRBJ1-3,-,CAWSHRGRTGNTIYF,TGTGCCTGGAGTCACAGGGGAAGGACTGGAAACACCATATATTTT
TRBV5-5,13,-,TRBJ1-2,few,CASRTTGTGGYTF,TGTGCCAGCAGAACGACGGGAACGGGAGGCTACACCTTC
TRBV28,13,-,TRBJ1-3,few,CASGLTSGNTIYF,TGTGCCAGCGGGCTCACCTCGGGAAACACCATATATTTT
TRBV5-1,16,-,TRBJ2-7,few,CASSLGFGRNSYEQYF,TGCGCCAGCAGCTTAGGTTTTGGGCGGAACTCCTACGAGCAGTACTTC
TRBV14,12,-,TRBJ1-4,-,CASSQEIEKLFF,TGTGCCAGCAGCCAAGAGATCGAAAAACTGTTTTTT
TRBV5-5,13,-,TRBJ2-7,few,CASSFGGAYEQYF,TGTGCCAGCAGCTTTGGGGGAGCCTACGAGCAGTACTTC
TRBV5-1,14,-,TRBJ1-6,-,CASSAGLNNSPLHF,TGCGCCAGCAGCGCGGGACTTAATAATTCACCCCTCCACTTT
TRBV9,13,TRBD1,TRBJ1-5,-,CASSGQGDQPQHF,TGTGCCAGCAGCGGACAGGGGGATCAGCCCCAGCATTTT
TRBV9,16,TRBD1,TRBJ1-6,-,CASRTGGPAQNSPLHF,TGTGCCAGCAGGACAGGGGGCCCTGCCCAAAATTCACCCCTCCACTTT
TRBV30,13,-,TRBJ1-6,-,CAWLGGDASPLHF,TGTGCCTGGCTGGGCGGGGACGCTTCACCCCTCCACTTT
TRBV5-1,15,-,TRBJ2-3,once,CASSLVQGRTDTQYF,TGCGCCAGCAGCTTGGTCCAGGGTAGGACAGATACGCAGTATTTT
TRBV15,14,-,TRBJ1-1,-,CATSRGLRNTEAFF,TGTGCCACCAGCAGAGGGCTTAGGAACACTGAAGCTTTCTTT
TRBV30,15,-,TRBJ1-2,-,CAWSDRTGPYYGYTF,TGTGCCTGGAGTGACAGGACTGGCCCATACTATGGCTACACCTTC
TRBV5-6,14,-,TRBJ2-3,-,CASSLQGLADTQYF,TGTGCCAGCAGCTTGCAGGGGCTCGCAGATACGCAGTATTTT
TRBV7-6,16,TRBD1,TRBJ2-1,-,CASSSPRQGENNEQFF,TGTGCCAGCAGCTCACCCCGACAGGGGGAGAACAATGAGCAGTTCTTC
TRBV11-2,11,-,TRBJ2-7,-,CASSLGLEQYF,TGTGCCAGCAGCTTAGGGCTCGAGCAGTACTTC
TRBV30,14,TRBD2,TRBJ2-7,-,CAWSWGGLANEQYF,TGTGCCTGGAGTTGGGGGGGATTGGCTAACGAGCAGTACTTC
TRBV11-1,15,-,TRBJ2-7,-,CASSLKWGTYYEQYF,TGTGCCAGCAGCTTAAAGTGGGGGACATACTACGAGCAGTACTTC
TRBV27,13,TRBD1,TRBJ1-5,few,CASSLGQGNPQHF,TGTGCCAGCAGTTTAGGACAGGGGAATCCCCAGCATTTT
TRBV4-1,16,-,TRBJ1-2,-,CASSQEDKRGVYGYTF,TGCGCCAGCAGCCAAGAAGATAAAAGAGGGGTCTATGGCTACACCTTC
TRBV7-3,18,TRBD1,TRBJ2-6,-,CASSPVGDRPSGANVLTF,TGTGCCAGCAGCCCAGTGGGGGACAGACCCTCTGGGGCCAACGTCCTGACTTTC